This T cell receptor (beta chain) was documented in a study of vaccination effects on CD4 cells after COVID-19. The authors isolated CD4+ T cells after around 11 days of culture. Generated by immunoSEQ multiplex PCR, the TCRdb table keeps only in-frame clones and is missing some. In the table there are tens of thousands of clones, around 73% of which are singletons. A few counts support this clone. Its antigen is not known. Sequencing used CD4+ T cells from PBMCs cultured without peptide, obtained before COVID-19 vaccination. The TCR originated in a human donor who received a COVID-19 vaccine.

The CDR3 reads CASSQGPSGVRNSPLHF. The CDR3 nucleotides are TGTGCCAGCAGCCAAGGCCCCTCCGGGGTGCGGAATTCACCCCTCCACTTT. This chain uses TRBV3-1 (or the pseudogene TRBV3-2) with TRBJ1-6; D remains ambiguous. The CDR3 runs 17 residues. The V gene lost 1 base and the J gene lost 7 bases, with 17 bases spanning the gap. Looked up from germline, CDR1 is LGHDT and CDR2 is YNNKEL (reference sequence).